The present T cell receptor (beta chain) was sequenced within a study of control samples from healthy donors and cancer patients (dated by TCRdb to the early 2020s). Reading the germline V gene gives CDR1 SGHDT and CDR2 YYEEEE. Trimming takes 3 bases from V and 1 base from J, and the germline ends sit 20 bases apart. The cysteine opens and the phenylalanine closes a CDR3 of 17 amino acids. Only the CDR3 part of the read is kept: 51 bases, read in frame from the first base. The library was obtained by the immunoSEQ multiplex PCR assay. This is the immuneACCESS table as TCRdb keeps it, with only in-frame sequences that have V and J called. A part of the clones is gone; compared with another copy, unresolved V genes explain less than half, and the rest is unexplained. The sample contains 130,000 to 150,000 clones, roughly 90% of them found a single time. Roughly 5% of the sample comes from the top ten.

Turning to this clone: Its antigen has not been determined. The record has no base qualities; no much larger clone is one base away.

This TCR derives from a man aged 25 to 40 in good health. Sequenced: blood. The rearranged chain carries TRBV5-6 and TRBJ2-7, with TRBD1 perhaps the D gene, on 6 matching bases. At the DNA level, the sequence is TGTGCCAGCAGCTCAAAATCCGCCAGGGGCCTATCCTACGAGCAGTACTTC. It is translated as CASSSKSARGLSYEQYF.